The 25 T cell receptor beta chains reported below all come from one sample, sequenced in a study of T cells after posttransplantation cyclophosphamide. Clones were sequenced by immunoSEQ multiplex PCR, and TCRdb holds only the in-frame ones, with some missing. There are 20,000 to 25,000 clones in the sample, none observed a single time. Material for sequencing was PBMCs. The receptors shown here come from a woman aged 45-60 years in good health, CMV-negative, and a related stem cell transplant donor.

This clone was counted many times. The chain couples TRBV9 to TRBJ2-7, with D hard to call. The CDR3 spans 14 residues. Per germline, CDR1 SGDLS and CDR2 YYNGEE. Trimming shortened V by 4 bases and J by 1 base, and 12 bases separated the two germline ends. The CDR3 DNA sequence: TGTGCCAGCAGCCCTCGACAAGGATCCTACGAGCAGTACTTC. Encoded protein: CASSPRQGSYEQYF.

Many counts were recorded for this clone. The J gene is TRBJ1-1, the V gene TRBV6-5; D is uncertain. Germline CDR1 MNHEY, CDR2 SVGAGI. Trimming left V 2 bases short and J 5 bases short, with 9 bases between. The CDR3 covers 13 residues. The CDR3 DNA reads TGTGCCAGCAGTTACCCCTCGGGAACTGAAGCTTTCTTT. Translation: CASSYPSGTEAFF.

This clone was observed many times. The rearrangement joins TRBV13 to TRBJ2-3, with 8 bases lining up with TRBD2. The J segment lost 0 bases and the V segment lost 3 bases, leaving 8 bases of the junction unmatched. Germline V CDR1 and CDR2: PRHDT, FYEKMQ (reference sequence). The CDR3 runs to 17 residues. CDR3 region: CASSFLLAGGSTDTQYF. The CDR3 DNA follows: TGTGCCAGCAGCTTCCTGCTTGCGGGGGGTAGCACAGATACGCAGTATTTT. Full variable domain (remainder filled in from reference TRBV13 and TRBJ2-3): AAGVIQSPRHLIKEKRETATLKCYPIPRHDTVYWYQQGPGQDPQFLISFYEKMQSDKGSIPDRFSAQQFSDYHSELNMSSLELGDSALYFCASSFLLAGGSTDTQYFGPGTRLTVL.

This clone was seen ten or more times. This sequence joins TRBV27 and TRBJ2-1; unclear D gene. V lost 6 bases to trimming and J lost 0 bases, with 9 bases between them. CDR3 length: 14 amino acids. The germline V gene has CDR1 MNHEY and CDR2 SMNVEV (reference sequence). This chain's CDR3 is CASSPRLSYNEQFF. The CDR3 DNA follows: TGTGCCAGCAGCCCTAGACTCTCCTACAATGAGCAGTTCTTC.

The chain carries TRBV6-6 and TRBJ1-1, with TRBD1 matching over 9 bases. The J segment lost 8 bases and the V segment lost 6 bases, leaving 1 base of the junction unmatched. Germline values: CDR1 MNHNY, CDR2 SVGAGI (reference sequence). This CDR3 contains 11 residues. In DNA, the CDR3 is TGTGCCAGCAGGGGACAGGGAGAAGCTTTCTTT. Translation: CASRGQGEAFF.

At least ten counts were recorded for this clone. The CDR3, as DNA: TGTGCCAGCAGCGCGGACTGGAGCTCCTACAATGAGCAGTTCTTC. It is translated as CASSADWSSYNEQFF. This chain links TRBV5-6 with TRBJ2-1; a possible D gene is TRBD2 (5 bases). Germline V gives CDR1 SGHDT, CDR2 YYEEEE. V was trimmed by 4 bases and J by 0 bases, leaving 11 bases between them. CDR3 length: 15 residues.

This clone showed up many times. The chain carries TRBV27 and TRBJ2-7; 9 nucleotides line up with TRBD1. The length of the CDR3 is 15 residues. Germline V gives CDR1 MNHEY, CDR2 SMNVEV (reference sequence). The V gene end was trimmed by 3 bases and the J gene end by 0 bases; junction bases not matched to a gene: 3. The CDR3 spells CASSLGTGISYEQYF. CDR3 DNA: TGTGCCAGCAGTTTGGGGACAGGGATCTCCTACGAGCAGTACTTC.

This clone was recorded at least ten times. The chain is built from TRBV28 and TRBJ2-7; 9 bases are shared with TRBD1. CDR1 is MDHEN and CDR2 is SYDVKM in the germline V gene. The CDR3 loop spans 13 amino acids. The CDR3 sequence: CATGQGESYEQYF. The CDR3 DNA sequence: TGTGCAACGGGACAGGGTGAGTCCTACGAGCAGTACTTC. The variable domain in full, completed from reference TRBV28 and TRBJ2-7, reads DVKVTQSSRYLVKRTGEKVFLECVQDMDHENMFWYRQDPGLGLRLIYFSYDVKMKEKGDIPEGYSVSREKKERFSLILESASTNQTSMYLCATGQGESYEQYFGPGTRLTVT.

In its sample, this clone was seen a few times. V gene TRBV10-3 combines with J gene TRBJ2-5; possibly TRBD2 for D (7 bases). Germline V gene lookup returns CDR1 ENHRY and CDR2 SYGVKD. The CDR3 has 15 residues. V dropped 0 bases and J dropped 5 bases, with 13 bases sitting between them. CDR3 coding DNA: TGTGCCATCAGTGAGTCGGGGGGGCAGGCGGAGACCCAGTACTTC. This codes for CAISESGGQAETQYF.

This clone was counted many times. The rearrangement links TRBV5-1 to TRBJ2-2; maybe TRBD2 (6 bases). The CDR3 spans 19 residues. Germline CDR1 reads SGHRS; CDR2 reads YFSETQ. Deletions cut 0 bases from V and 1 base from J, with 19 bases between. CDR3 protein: CASSLVGRLTGLNTGELFF. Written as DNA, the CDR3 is TGCGCCAGCAGCTTGGTGGGGAGGTTGACTGGGCTGAACACCGGGGAGCTGTTTTTT.

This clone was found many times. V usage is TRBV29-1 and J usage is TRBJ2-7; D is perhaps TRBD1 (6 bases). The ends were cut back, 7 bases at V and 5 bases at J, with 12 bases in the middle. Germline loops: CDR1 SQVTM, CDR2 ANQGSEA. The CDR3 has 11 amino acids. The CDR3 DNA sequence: TGCAGCGGCCTACAGGGCCACGAGCAGTACTTC. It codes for CSGLQGHEQYF.

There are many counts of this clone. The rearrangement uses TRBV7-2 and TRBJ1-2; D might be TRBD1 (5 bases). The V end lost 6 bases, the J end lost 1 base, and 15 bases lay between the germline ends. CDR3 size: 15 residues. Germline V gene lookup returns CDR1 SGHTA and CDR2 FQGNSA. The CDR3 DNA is TGTGCCAGCAGTCCACTACAGGAGATTAACTATGGCTACACCTTC. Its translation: CASSPLQEINYGYTF.

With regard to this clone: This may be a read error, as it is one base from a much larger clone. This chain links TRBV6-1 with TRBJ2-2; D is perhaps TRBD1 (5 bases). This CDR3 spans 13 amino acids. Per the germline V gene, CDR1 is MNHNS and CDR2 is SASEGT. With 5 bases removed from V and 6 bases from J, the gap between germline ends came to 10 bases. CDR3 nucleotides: TGTGCCAGCAGTTTAGGGGTCGCCGGGGAGCTGTTTTTT. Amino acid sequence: CASSLGVAGELFF.

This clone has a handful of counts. The CDR3 protein is CASSSFGPDATQYF. CDR3 bases: TGTGCCAGCAGTTCATTTGGGCCCGATGCGACCCAGTACTTC. This chain connects TRBV27 to TRBJ2-5; D gene uncertain. Germline V gives CDR1 MNHEY, CDR2 SMNVEV (reference sequence). Trimming cost V 4 bases and J 7 bases, with 16 bases left between them. This CDR3 is 14 amino acids long.

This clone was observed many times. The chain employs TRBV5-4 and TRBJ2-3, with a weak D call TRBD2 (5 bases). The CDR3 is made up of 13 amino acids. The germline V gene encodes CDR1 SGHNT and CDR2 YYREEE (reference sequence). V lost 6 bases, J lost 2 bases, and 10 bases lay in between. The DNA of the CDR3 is TGTGCCAGCAACGGGGATAACACAGATACGCAGTATTTT. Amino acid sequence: CASNGDNTDTQYF.

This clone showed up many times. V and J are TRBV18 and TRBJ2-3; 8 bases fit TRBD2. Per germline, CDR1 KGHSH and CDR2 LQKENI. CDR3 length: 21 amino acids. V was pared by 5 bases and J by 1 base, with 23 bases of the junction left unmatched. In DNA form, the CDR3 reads TGTGCCAGCTCAGGGGCCGGCCCCGGCGGGGGGCCCAGGGAGCGCACAGATACGCAGTATTTT. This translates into CASSGAGPGGGPRERTDTQYF.

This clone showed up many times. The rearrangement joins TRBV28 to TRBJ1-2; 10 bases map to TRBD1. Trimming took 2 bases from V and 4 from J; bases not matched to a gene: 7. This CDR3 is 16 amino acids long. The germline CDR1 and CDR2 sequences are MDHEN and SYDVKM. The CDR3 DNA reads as TGTGCCAGCAGTTTAAGGGGGACAGGGGTGATCTATGGCTACACCTTC. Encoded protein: CASSLRGTGVIYGYTF.

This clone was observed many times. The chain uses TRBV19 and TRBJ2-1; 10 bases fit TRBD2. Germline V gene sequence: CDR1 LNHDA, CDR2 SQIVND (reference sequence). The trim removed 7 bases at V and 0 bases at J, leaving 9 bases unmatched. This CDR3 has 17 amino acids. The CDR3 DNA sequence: TGTGCCAGTACGGGCCTAGCGGGAGTATACTCCTACAATGAGCAGTTCTTC. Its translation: CASTGLAGVYSYNEQFF.

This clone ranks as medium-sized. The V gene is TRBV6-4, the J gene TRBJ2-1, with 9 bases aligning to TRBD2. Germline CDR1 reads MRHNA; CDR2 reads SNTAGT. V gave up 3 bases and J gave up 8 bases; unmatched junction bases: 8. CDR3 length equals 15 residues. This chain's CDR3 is CASSEAASGMDEQFF. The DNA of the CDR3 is TGTGCCAGCAGTGAAGCGGCTAGCGGGATGGATGAGCAGTTCTTC.

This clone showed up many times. The CDR3 DNA reads as TGTGCCAGTAGCCGGGACACGGGCTACGAGCAGTACTTC. Its translation is CASSRDTGYEQYF. This sequence joins TRBV19 and TRBJ2-7; D is possibly TRBD1 (6 bases). Germline V CDR1 and CDR2: LNHDA, SQIVND (reference sequence). The CDR3 has 13 amino acids. V gave up 6 bases and J gave up 3 bases, with 12 bases separating them.

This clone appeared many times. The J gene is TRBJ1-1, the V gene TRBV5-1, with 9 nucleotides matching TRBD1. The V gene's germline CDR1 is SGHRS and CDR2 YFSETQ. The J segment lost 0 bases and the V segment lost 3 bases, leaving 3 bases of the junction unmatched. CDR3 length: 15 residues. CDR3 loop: CASSYGQGMNTEAFF. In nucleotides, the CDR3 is TGCGCCAGCAGCTACGGACAGGGGATGAACACTGAAGCTTTCTTT.

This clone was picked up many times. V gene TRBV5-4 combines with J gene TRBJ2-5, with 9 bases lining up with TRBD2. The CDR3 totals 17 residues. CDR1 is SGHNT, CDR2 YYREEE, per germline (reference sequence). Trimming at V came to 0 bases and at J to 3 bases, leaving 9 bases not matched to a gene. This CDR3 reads CASSLAHLVAGEETQYF. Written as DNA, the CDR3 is TGTGCCAGCAGCTTGGCCCACTTGGTAGCGGGAGAAGAGACCCAGTACTTC. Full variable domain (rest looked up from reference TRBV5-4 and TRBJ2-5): ETGVTQSPTHLIKTRGQQVTLRCSSQSGHNTVSWYQQALGQGPQFIFQYYREEENGRGNFPPRFSGLQFPNYSSELNVNALELDDSALYLCASSLAHLVAGEETQYFGPGTRLLVL.

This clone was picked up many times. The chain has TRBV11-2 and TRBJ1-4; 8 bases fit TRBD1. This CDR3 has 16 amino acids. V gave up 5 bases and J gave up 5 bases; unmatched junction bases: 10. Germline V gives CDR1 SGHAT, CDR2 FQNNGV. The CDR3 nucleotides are TGTGCCAGCAGCCTCGGGGTACAGGGGGAGAATGAAAAACTGTTTTTT. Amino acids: CASSLGVQGENEKLFF.

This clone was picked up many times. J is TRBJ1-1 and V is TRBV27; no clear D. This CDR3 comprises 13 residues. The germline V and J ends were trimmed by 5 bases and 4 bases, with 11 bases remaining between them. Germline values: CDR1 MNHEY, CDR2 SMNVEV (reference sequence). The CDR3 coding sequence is TGTGCCAGCAGTAGCCCGGGTGGCACTGAAGCTTTCTTT. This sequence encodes CASSSPGGTEAFF.

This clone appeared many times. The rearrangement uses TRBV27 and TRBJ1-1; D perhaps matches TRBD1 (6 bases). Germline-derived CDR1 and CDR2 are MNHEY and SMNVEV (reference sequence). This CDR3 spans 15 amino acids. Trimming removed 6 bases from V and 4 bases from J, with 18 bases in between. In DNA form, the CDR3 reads TGTGCCAGCAGCCCCTTTCAGGGGAGGGCCACTGAAGCTTTCTTT. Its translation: CASSPFQGRATEAFF.